This T cell receptor beta chain came from a study of blood T cell repertoires in COVID-19. Across the study: Sites across the United States, Italy and Spain contributed samples from acute and convalescent COVID-19.

CDR1 is MGHRA, CDR2 YSYEKL, per germline. This CDR3 contains 13 residues. V lost 1 base and J lost 3, with 7 bases in between. Sequencing was performed with immunoSEQ multiplex PCR; in TCRdb, only in-frame clones are kept and a portion is missing. The sample lists 250,000 to 300,000 clones; about 80% were seen once. Those enrolled, adults aged about 18 to 89 years, came from around 24 US areas. The gene calls are TRBV4-1 and TRBJ2-7; perhaps TRBD1 as D (5 bases). Sequenced: PBMCs or T cells enriched from blood (not recorded which). This receptor was identified in a man in his fifties or sixties who had recovered from COVID-19. CDR3 sequence reads: CASSQGTGYEQYF. The CDR3, as DNA: TGCGCCAGCAGCCAAGGCACAGGCTACGAGCAGTACTTC.